This record concerns one T cell receptor (beta chain) sequence. V lost 3 bases and J 3 bases, leaving 12 bases between the germline ends. CDR3 length: 14 residues. Germline V lookup: CDR1 SGHAT, CDR2 FQDESV (reference sequence). This sample was included in a study of cytomegalovirus exposure and HLA in healthy donors. Everyone who donated was a healthy bone marrow donor. Both 60 Vbeta primers and 13 Jbeta primers went into the PCR. Sequencing was performed with immunoSEQ multiplex PCR; in TCRdb, only in-frame clones are kept and a portion is missing. In the table there are 100,000 to 120,000 clones, under 70% of which are singletons.

The sample taken for sequencing was PBMCs. This rearrangement joins TRBV11-1 to TRBJ2-7; weak D call: TRBD1 (6 bases). This sequence originates from a man aged 18 to 30 in good health and CMV-seropositive. This chain's CDR3 is CASSFGGSNYEQYV. CDR3 nucleotides: TGTGCCAGCAGCTTTGGGGGCAGCAACTACGAGCAGTACGTC.